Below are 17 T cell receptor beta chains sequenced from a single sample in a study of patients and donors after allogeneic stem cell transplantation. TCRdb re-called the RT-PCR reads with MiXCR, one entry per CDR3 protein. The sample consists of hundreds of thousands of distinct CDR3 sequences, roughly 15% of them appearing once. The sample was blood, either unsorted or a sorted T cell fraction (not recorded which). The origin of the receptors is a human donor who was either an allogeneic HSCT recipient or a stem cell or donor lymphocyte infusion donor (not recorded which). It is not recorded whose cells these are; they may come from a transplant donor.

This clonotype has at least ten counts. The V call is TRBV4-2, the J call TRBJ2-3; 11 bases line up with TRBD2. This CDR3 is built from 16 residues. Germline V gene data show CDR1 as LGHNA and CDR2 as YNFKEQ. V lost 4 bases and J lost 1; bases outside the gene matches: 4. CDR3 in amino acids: CASSRETSGGTDTQYF. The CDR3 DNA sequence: TGTGCCAGCAGCCGAGAGACTAGCGGGGGCACAGATACGCAGTATTTT.

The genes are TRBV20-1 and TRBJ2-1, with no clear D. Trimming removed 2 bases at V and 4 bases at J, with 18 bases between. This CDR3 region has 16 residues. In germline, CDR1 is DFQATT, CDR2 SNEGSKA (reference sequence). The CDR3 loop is CSARSSRPDLYNEQFF. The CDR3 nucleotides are TGCAGTGCTAGATCCTCGCGTCCGGACCTTTACAATGAGCAGTTCTTC.

CDR3 DNA sequence: TGCAGTGCTAGAGATCAGGGGCCCAGGGAGCAGTACTTC. Amino acids: CSARDQGPREQYF. The chain is built from TRBV20-1 and TRBJ2-7; D may be TRBD1 (6 bases). CDR3 length equals 13 residues. From germline, CDR1 is DFQATT and CDR2 SNEGSKA (reference sequence). Trimming shortened V by 0 bases and J by 7 bases, and 13 bases separated the two germline ends.

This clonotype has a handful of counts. CDR3 sequence: CSARDLASGGYEQYF. The CDR3 bases are TGCAGTGCTAGAGATCTTGCTAGCGGGGGCTACGAGCAGTACTTC. The chain has TRBV20-1 and TRBJ2-7, with 10 positions matching TRBD2. The length of the CDR3 is 15 residues. CDR1 is DFQATT and CDR2 is SNEGSKA in the germline V gene (reference sequence). J lost 3 bases, V lost 0 bases, and 5 bases had no gene match.

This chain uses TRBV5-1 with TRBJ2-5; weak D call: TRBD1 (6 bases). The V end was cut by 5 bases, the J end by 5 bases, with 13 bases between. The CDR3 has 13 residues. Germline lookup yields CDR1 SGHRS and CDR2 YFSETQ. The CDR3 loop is CASRTGPDETQYF. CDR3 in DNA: TGCGCCAGCAGGACAGGACCCGATGAGACCCAGTACTTC.

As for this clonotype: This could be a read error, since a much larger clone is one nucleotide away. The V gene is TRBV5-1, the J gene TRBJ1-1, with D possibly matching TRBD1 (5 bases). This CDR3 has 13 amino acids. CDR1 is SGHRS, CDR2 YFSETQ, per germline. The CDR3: CASSSLADTEPFF. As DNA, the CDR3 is TGCGCCAGCAGCTCTCTGGCGGACACTGAACCTTTCTTT. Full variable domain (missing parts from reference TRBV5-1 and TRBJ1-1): KAGVTQTPRYLIKTRGQQVTLSCSPISGHRSVSWYQQTPGQGLQFLFEYFSETQRNKGNFPGRFSGRQFSNSRSEMNVSTLELGDSALYLCASSSLADTEPFFGQGTRLTVV.

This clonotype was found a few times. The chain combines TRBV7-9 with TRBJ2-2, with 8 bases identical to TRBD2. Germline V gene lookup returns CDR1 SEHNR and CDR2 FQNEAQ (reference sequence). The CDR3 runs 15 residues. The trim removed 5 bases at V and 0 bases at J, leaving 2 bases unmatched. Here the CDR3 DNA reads TGTGCCAGCAGCGCAGCGGGGGCGAACACCGGGGAGCTGTTTTTT. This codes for CASSAAGANTGELFF.

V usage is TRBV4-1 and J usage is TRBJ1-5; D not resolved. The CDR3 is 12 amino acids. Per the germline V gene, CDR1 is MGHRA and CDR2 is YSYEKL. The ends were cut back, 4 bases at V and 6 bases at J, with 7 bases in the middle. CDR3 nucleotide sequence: TGCGCCAGCAGCCCAGGAGGTCAGCCCCAGCATTTT. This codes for CASSPGGQPQHF.

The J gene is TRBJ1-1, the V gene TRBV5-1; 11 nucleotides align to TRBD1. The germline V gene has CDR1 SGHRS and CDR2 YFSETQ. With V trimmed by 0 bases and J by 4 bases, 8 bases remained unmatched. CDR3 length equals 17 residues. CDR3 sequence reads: CASSLAKGTGGGTEAFF. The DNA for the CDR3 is TGCGCCAGCAGCTTGGCCAAGGGGACAGGGGGAGGCACTGAAGCTTTCTTT.

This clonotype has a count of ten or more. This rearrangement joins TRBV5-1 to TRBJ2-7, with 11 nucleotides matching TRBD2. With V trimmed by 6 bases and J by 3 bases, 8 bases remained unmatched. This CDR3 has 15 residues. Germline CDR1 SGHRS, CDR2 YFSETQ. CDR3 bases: TGCGCCAGCAAGGTAGCGGGGGGGCAGTTCTACGAGCAGTACTTC. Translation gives CASKVAGGQFYEQYF. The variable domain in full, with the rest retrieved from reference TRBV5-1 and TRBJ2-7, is KAGVTQTPRYLIKTRGQQVTLSCSPISGHRSVSWYQQTPGQGLQFLFEYFSETQRNKGNFPGRFSGRQFSNSRSEMNVSTLELGDSALYLCASKVAGGQFYEQYFGPGTRLTVT.

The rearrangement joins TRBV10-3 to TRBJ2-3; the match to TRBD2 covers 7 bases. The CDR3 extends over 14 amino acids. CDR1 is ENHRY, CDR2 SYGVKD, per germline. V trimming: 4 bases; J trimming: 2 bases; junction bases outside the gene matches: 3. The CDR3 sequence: CAISVGGITDTQYF. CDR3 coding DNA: TGTGCCATCAGTGTGGGGGGGATCACAGATACGCAGTATTTT.

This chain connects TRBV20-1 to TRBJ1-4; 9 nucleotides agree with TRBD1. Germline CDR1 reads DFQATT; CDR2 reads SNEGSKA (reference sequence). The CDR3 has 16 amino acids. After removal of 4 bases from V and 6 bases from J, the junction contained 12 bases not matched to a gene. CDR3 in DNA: TGCAGTGCTACCCCTAACAGGGGGCGCCTTGATGAAAAACTGTTTTTT. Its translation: CSATPNRGRLDEKLFF.

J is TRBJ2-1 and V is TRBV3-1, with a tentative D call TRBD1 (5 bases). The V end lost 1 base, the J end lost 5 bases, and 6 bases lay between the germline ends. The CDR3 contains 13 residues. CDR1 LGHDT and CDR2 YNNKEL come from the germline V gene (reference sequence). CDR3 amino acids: CASSQAGNNEQFF. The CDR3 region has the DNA TGTGCCAGCAGCCAAGCAGGGAACAATGAGCAGTTCTTC.

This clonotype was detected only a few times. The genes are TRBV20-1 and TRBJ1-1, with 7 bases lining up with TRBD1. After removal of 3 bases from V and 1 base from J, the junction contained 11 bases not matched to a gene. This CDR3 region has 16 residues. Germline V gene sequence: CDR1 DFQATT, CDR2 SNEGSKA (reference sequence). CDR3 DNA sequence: TGCAGTGCTAGTGGAGGGACAGCGATGTCGAACACTGAAGCTTTCTTT. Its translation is CSASGGTAMSNTEAFF.

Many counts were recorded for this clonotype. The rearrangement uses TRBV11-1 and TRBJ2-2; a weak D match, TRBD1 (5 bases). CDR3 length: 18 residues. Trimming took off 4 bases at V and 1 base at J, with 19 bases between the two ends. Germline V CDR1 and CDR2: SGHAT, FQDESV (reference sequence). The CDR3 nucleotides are TGTGCCAGCAGCTCCATGGGGCAGGCTAGAGGGAACACCGGGGAGCTGTTTTTT. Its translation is CASSSMGQARGNTGELFF.

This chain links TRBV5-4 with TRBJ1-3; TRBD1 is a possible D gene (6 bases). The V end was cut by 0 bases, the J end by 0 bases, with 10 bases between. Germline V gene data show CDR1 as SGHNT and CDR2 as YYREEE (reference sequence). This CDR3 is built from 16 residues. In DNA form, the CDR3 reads TGTGCCAGCAGCTTGGCCGGACAGCCCTCTGGAAACACCATATATTTT. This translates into CASSLAGQPSGNTIYF.

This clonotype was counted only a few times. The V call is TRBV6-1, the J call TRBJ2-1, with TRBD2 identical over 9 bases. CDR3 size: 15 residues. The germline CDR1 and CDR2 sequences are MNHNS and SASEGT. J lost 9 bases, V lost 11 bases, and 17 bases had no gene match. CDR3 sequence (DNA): TGTGCCGCCCAGGGTGTGGCGGGGGGGCAGGGTGAGCAGTTCTTC. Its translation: CAAQGVAGGQGEQFF.